A selection of T cell receptor beta chains follows, all from one sample in a study of T cell responses to AZD1222 COVID-19 vaccine. Data came from immunoSEQ multiplex PCR; TCRdb stores just in-frame clones and leaves some out. The sample consists of 150,000 or so clones, roughly 94% of them appearing once. Sequences were derived from peripheral blood, sampled 28 days after the second AZD1222 dose. The receptors were sampled from an adult who received the AZD1222 COVID-19 vaccine. Each CDR3 is given with its conserved first and last residue. D genes are given only for firm matches. A row's size may be missing; if present it is once, few, many or a size class.

d_call	v_call	j_call	clone_size	cdr3_nt	cdr3_aa
TRBD1	TRBV7-6	TRBJ2-7	NA	TGTGCCAGCAGCGCCGGGACAGGGAACTACGAGCAGTACTTC	CASSAGTGNYEQYF
NA	TRBV3-1/TRBV3-2	TRBJ1-1	NA	TGTGCCAGCAGCCAAGATGGGTATCTGACTGAAGCTTTCTTT	CASSQDGYLTEAFF
TRBD1	TRBV15	TRBJ1-5	NA	TGTGCCACCAGCAGAGGGGACAGCCTTAAGCCCCAGCATTTT	CATSRGDSLKPQHF
NA	TRBV28	TRBJ2-7	NA	TGTGCCAGCAGTTTGGGGGGGGCCTCCTACGAGCAGTACTTC	CASSLGGASYEQYF
TRBD1	TRBV20-1	TRBJ1-2	NA	TGCAGTGCTAGTGGGGACAGGACCTATGGCTACACCTTC	CSASGDRTYGYTF
TRBD2	TRBV15	TRBJ2-2	NA	TGTGCCACCAGCGCAGCCCTCTTTCGGGCGGGAGTGGTCGGGGAGCTGTTTTTT	CATSAALFRAGVVGELFF
NA	TRBV6-5	TRBJ1-1	NA	TGTGCCAGCAGTTACTCGATCCCCAGTGGGGTCACTGAAGCTTTCTTT	CASSYSIPSGVTEAFF
TRBD1	TRBV30	TRBJ1-1	NA	TGTGCCTGGAGTGTTGGAGGGACAGGCGATTGGGCTTTCTTT	CAWSVGGTGDWAFF
NA	TRBV4-1	TRBJ2-1	NA	TGCGCCAGCAGCCACCCGAGGAATGAGCAGTTCTTC	CASSHPRNEQFF
NA	TRBV7-6	TRBJ2-3	once	TGTGCCAGCAGCCTAGGGAGCTCCCCAGATACGCAGTATTTT	CASSLGSSPDTQYF
TRBD2	TRBV24-1	TRBJ2-7	NA	TGTGCCACCCCCTGGGAAGGACTAGTTTCCTACGAGCAGTACTTC	CATPWEGLVSYEQYF
TRBD1	TRBV28	TRBJ2-1	NA	TGTGCCAGCAGACCTCAGGGGGCGCGGAATGAGCAGTTCTTC	CASRPQGARNEQFF
TRBD2	TRBV5-1	TRBJ2-1	NA	TGCGCCAGCAGCTTTCGACTAGCGCATGGGTACAATGAGCAGTTCTTC	CASSFRLAHGYNEQFF
NA	TRBV5-5	TRBJ1-1	NA	TGTGCCAGCAGCTTGGCCCGGGGTGAAGATGAAGCTTTCTTT	CASSLARGEDEAFF
NA	TRBV30	TRBJ2-1	NA	TGTGCCTGGAGTTTCCAGGGACATGAGCAGTTCTTC	CAWSFQGHEQFF
NA	TRBV28	TRBJ1-2	NA	TGTGCCAGCAGTTTCGGACTTTTCTATGGCTACACCTTC	CASSFGLFYGYTF
NA	TRBV6-5	TRBJ1-2	once	TGTGCCAGCACCTTAGGCGTGGCAGCGTATGGCTACACCTTC	CASTLGVAAYGYTF
NA	TRBV5-1	TRBJ2-2	NA	TGCGCCAGCAGCGTCTTCGGACAGCCCCAAACCGCCGGGGAGCTGTTTTTT	CASSVFGQPQTAGELFF
NA	TRBV9	TRBJ2-5	NA	TGTGCCAGCAGCCCCGGGGGGGCAGGGGGCTTGGGGGAGACCCAGTACTTC	CASSPGGAGGLGETQYF
NA	TRBV12-3/TRBV12-4	TRBJ1-5	NA	TGTGCCAGCACCACTAGCAATCAGCCCCAGCATTTT	CASTTSNQPQHF
TRBD2	TRBV5-1	TRBJ2-5	NA	TGCGCCAGCAGCTTAGCGTCTAGCGGGATTTCGGAGACCCAGTACTTC	CASSLASSGISETQYF
TRBD2	TRBV15	TRBJ2-2	NA	TGTGCCACCAGCAGAGATCTAGCGGGGCTAGGAGGTGGGGAGCTGTTTTTT	CATSRDLAGLGGGELFF
NA	TRBV7-2	TRBJ1-2	NA	TGTGCCAGCAGCTTAGTAGGCGGGGGGTGGTATGGCTACACCTTC	CASSLVGGGWYGYTF
TRBD1	TRBV19	TRBJ1-5	NA	TGTGCCAGTAGTGGAACAGGGGGAAGTCAGCCCCAGCATTTT	CASSGTGGSQPQHF
NA	TRBV29-1	TRBJ1-2	NA	TGCAGCGTCCGGGGACTAGACTATGGCTACACCTTC	CSVRGLDYGYTF
NA	TRBV14	TRBJ1-2	NA	TGTGCCAGCAGCCCCCAAACTGGGCGCTACACCTTC	CASSPQTGRYTF
TRBD2	TRBV28	TRBJ2-1	once	TGTGCCAGCAGTACACCGGGACTAGCGGGAGGTAATGAGCAGTTCTTC	CASSTPGLAGGNEQFF
TRBD1	TRBV28	TRBJ1-3	NA	TGTGCCAGCAGGACAGGGGCGGCTGGAAACACCATATATTTT	CASRTGAAGNTIYF
TRBD1	TRBV11-1	TRBJ1-1	NA	TGTGCCAGCAGCTCGTGGACAGGGAGGACTGAAGCTTTCTTT	CASSSWTGRTEAFF
NA	TRBV11-2	TRBJ1-6	NA	TGTGCCAGCAGCTTAGATGCGGCGGGAAATTCACCCCTCCACTTT	CASSLDAAGNSPLHF
TRBD2	TRBV5-8	TRBJ2-1	NA	TGTGCCAGCAGCCCCCTCCCGGCAGCCGTAGCGGGAGTGGGGGTGATGCAGTTCTTC	CASSPLPAAVAGVGVMQFF
NA	TRBV6-6	TRBJ2-2	NA	TGTGCCAGCAGCCCAGTCCCCCCGGGTGGGGAGCTGTTTTTT	CASSPVPPGGELFF
NA	TRBV13	TRBJ2-3	once	TGTGCCAGCAGCTTAGGCTGGCCAGATACGCAGTATTTT	CASSLGWPDTQYF
TRBD1	TRBV29-1	TRBJ2-3	NA	TGCAGCGTTGCTCGGGACAGCGTGAAAAACACAGATACGCAGTATTTT	CSVARDSVKNTDTQYF
NA	TRBV18	TRBJ1-1	NA	TGTGCCAGCTCATCTTCAGGGAACACTGAAGCTTTCTTT	CASSSSGNTEAFF
NA	TRBV29-1	TRBJ1-4	once	TGCAGCGTTCACAGGGAGGGGACTAATGAAAAACTGTTTTTT	CSVHREGTNEKLFF